Listed below are T cell receptor beta chains from one sample, sequenced in a study of cytomegalovirus exposure and HLA in healthy donors. Some clones are missing from TCRdb's copy, which holds only in-frame ones; the method was immunoSEQ multiplex PCR. The sample lists some 200,000 clones; 70% to 90% were seen once. Sequenced: PBMCs. All receptors come from a woman under 40 in good health and CMV-seronegative. CDR3s include the opening cysteine and the closing phenylalanine or tryptophan. A D gene is named only where the DNA matches it firmly. Part of the rows lack a size; the others show once, few, many or a class for expanded clones.

V	J	D	size	CDR3	DNA
TRBV7-8	TRBJ1-4	-	once	CASSLAFGRSNEKLFF	TGTGCCAGCAGCTTAGCGTTTGGGAGGTCCAATGAAAAACTGTTTTTT
TRBV29-1	TRBJ2-1	TRBD2	few	CSGKGLATYNEQFF	TGCAGCGGTAAGGGACTAGCGACCTACAATGAGCAGTTCTTC
TRBV19	TRBJ2-1	-	-	CASSMSDFGEQFF	TGTGCCAGTAGTATGTCAGATTTCGGGGAGCAGTTCTTC
TRBV28	TRBJ1-1	-	-	CASRDSTGNMGTEAFF	TGTGCCAGCAGAGACTCAACAGGGAATATGGGCACTGAAGCTTTCTTT
TRBV7-9	TRBJ2-6	-	-	CASTNSGPNGLTF	TGTGCCAGCACCAACTCTGGGCCCAACGGCCTGACTTTC
TRBV7-2	TRBJ2-1	TRBD2	few	CASSLAVGGYNEQFF	TGTGCCAGCAGCTTAGCGGTGGGGGGGTACAATGAGCAGTTCTTC
TRBV5-4	TRBJ1-2	TRBD1	few	CASSTGDRAYGYTF	TGTGCCAGCAGCACTGGGGACAGAGCCTATGGCTACACCTTC
TRBV7-2	TRBJ2-3	-	-	CASSFTGPDTQYF	TGTGCCAGCAGCTTTACGGGTCCTGATACGCAGTATTTT
TRBV28	TRBJ2-7	-	-	CASSLSGAGVYEQYF	TGTGCCAGCAGTTTATCCGGCGCCGGGGTCTACGAGCAGTACTTC
TRBV7-8	TRBJ1-6	-	-	CASSPNQGTVYNSPLHF	TGTGCCAGCAGCCCCAACCAGGGAACCGTCTATAATTCACCCCTCCACTTT
TRBV7-2	TRBJ2-3	-	-	CASSLSVADTQYF	TGTGCCAGCAGCTTGTCTGTCGCAGATACGCAGTATTTT
TRBV6-5	TRBJ2-2	TRBD2	-	CASSYGLAGAGELFF	TGTGCCAGCAGTTACGGGCTAGCGGGAGCCGGGGAGCTGTTTTTT
TRBV18	TRBJ1-5	-	few	CASSSVGGYVQPQHF	TGTGCCAGCTCAAGCGTGGGGGGTTATGTTCAGCCCCAGCATTTT
TRBV18	TRBJ2-1	TRBD2	-	CASSPNRKEAAGVEQFF	TGTGCCAGCTCACCTAACCGAAAGGAAGCCGCGGGAGTTGAGCAGTTCTTC
TRBV27	TRBJ1-5	-	once	CASSLRQGLGQPQHF	TGTGCCAGCAGCTTACGTCAGGGTTTGGGGCAGCCCCAGCATTTT
TRBV10-3	TRBJ1-3	-	-	CAISEGDTIYF	TGTGCCATCAGCGAAGGGGACACCATATATTTT
TRBV28	TRBJ1-1	-	-	CASSRGGGSTEAFF	TGTGCCAGCAGCCGTGGGGGCGGTAGCACTGAAGCTTTCTTT
TRBV7-9	TRBJ2-6	TRBD1	-	CASSFSLGQMSSGANGLTF	TGTGCCAGCAGTTTCTCTCTGGGACAGATGAGCTCTGGGGCCAACGGCCTGACTTTC
TRBV7-6	TRBJ2-7	-	-	CASSLTGYEQYF	TGTGCCAGCAGCCTGACTGGCTACGAGCAGTACTTC
TRBV5-1	TRBJ2-7	TRBD1	-	CASSIGQGNGYEQYF	TGCGCCAGCAGCATAGGACAGGGTAACGGGTACGAGCAGTACTTC
TRBV19	TRBJ2-1	-	-	CASSIVFGQTEQFF	TGTGCCAGTAGTATCGTTTTTGGGCAGACTGAGCAGTTCTTC
TRBV18	TRBJ1-4	-	-	CASSPTWSEKLFF	TGTGCCAGCTCACCGACCTGGAGTGAAAAACTGTTTTTT
TRBV7-9	TRBJ1-4	-	-	CSSSSVLFF	TGTTCCAGCAGCTCTGTACTGTTTTTT
TRBV21-1	TRBJ2-1	-	-	CASSKSLMGLVYNEQFF	TGTGCCAGCAGCAAGTCTTTAATGGGACTAGTATACAATGAGCAGTTCTTC
TRBV7-9	TRBJ2-6	-	once	CASSERSGANGLTF	TGTGCCAGCAGTGAACGCTCTGGGGCCAACGGCCTGACTTTC
TRBV28	TRBJ2-3	-	-	CASSSDTDTQYF	TGTGCCAGCAGCTCAGACACAGATACGCAGTATTTT
TRBV2	TRBJ2-3	-	-	CASKPDGSLGRDTQYF	TGTGCCAGCAAACCCGACGGGAGTTTGGGAAGAGATACGCAGTATTTT
TRBV7-6	TRBJ2-5	TRBD2	-	CASRFRLAGGPGNQETQYF	TGTGCCAGCAGATTCAGACTAGCGGGGGGGCCTGGGAACCAAGAGACCCAGTACTTC
TRBV19	TRBJ2-2	TRBD2	-	CASSGLAGNTGELFF	TGTGCCAGTAGTGGACTAGCGGGAAACACCGGGGAGCTGTTTTTT